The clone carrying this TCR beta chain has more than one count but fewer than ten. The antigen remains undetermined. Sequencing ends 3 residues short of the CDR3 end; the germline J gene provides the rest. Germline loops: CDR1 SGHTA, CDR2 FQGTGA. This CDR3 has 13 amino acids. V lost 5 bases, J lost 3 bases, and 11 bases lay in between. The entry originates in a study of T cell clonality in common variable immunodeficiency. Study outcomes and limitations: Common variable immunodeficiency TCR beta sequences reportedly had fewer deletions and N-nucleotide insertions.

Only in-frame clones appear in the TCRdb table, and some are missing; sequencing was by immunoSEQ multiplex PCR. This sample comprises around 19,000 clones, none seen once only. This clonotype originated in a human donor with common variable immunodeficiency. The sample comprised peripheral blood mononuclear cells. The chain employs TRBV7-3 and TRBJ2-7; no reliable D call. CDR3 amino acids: CASSPEGYYEQYF. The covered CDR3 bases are TGTGCCAGCAGCCCCGAAGGGTACTACGAG.